The 17 T cell receptor beta chains reported below all come from one sample, sequenced in a study of T cell clonality in common variable immunodeficiency. Profiling relied on immunoSEQ multiplex PCR, and the TCRdb table lists in-frame clones only, not all of them. This sample has some 40,000 clones, each found more than once. Sequenced sample: peripheral blood mononuclear cells. The receptors were sampled from a person between 18 and 69 years old in good health.

This clone was found many times. The read is 3 residues too short to cover the CDR3 end, so that end is filled in from the germline J gene. The chain links TRBV4-1 to TRBJ2-3; D uncertain. Germline-derived CDR1 and CDR2 are MGHRA and YSYEKL. This CDR3 region has 12 residues. The germline V and J ends were trimmed by 5 bases and 4 bases, with 7 bases remaining between them. The covered CDR3 bases are TGCGCCAGCAGCTTCTTCCCAGATACG. Amino acid sequence: CASSFFPDT. The whole CDR3 is CASSFFPDTQYF.

This clone was picked up many times. Read sequence stops 3 residues before the CDR3 end, and the germline J gene provides the missing end. The chain employs TRBV7-9 and TRBJ1-2; perhaps TRBD1 as D (5 bases). This CDR3 is 12 amino acids long. Germline V gene lookup returns CDR1 SEHNR and CDR2 FQNEAQ (reference sequence). Incomplete CDR3 DNA: TGTGCCAGCAGCCTACTCAAGGGGGGC. This encodes CASSLLKGG. From start to end, the CDR3 is CASSLLKGGYTF.

Remarks on this clone: The read ends 3 residues before the CDR3 terminus; that terminus is restored from the germline J gene. The V call is TRBV7-9, the J call TRBJ2-7; 7 nucleotides match TRBD1. This CDR3 has 14 residues. The junction had 8 bases not matched to a gene; V was cut back by 5 bases and J by 4 bases. Germline V CDR1 and CDR2: SEHNR, FQNEAQ (reference sequence). The part of the CDR3 DNA that was read is TGTGCCAGCAGCGACGGTCCAGGGGGATACGAG. Its protein product is CASSDGPGGYE. The complete CDR3 reads CASSDGPGGYEQYF.

This clone was counted ten times or more. The read finishes 3 residues shy of the CDR3 end, and the germline J gene is used to complete it. V is TRBV6-1 and J is TRBJ1-3; D is uncertain. Trimming cost V 2 bases and J 4 bases, with 9 bases left between them. The CDR3 is 14 amino acids. Looked up from germline, CDR1 is MNHNS and CDR2 is SASEGT. The sequenced CDR3 bases are TGTGCCAGCAGTGAAAGAGCGCGGGGAAACACC. It encodes CASSERARGNT. In full, the CDR3 is CASSERARGNTIYF.

This clone was observed at least ten times. The CDR3 goes on 3 residues after the read ends, and that part is filled in from the germline J gene. The V and J genes are TRBV5-6 and TRBJ1-5, with D unclear. CDR3 length: 12 amino acids. Germline CDR1 is SGHDT and CDR2 is YYEEEE. The germline V and J ends were trimmed by 2 bases and 9 bases, with 9 bases remaining between them. The covered CDR3 bases are TGTGCCAGCAGCTTTGGCAAGGCGCCC. It codes for CASSFGKAP. Given in full, the CDR3 is CASSFGKAPQHF.

Turning to this clone: The sequence runs out 3 residues before the end of the CDR3; the remainder is reconstructed from the germline J gene. J is TRBJ2-1 and V is TRBV20-1; 13 positions agree with TRBD2. CDR3 length equals 19 residues. Germline CDR1 DFQATT, CDR2 SNEGSKA (reference sequence). J gave up 0 bases and V 5 bases, and 13 bases lay outside the gene matches. CDR3 DNA, as far as it was read: TGCAGTGCTCCCCGCTCGGGACTAGCGGGACGGCGCTCCTACAATGAG. Protein: CSAPRSGLAGRRSYNE. The whole CDR3 sequence is CSAPRSGLAGRRSYNEQFF.

This clone was counted between two and nine times. The CDR3 extends 3 residues past the end of the read, so its final part is completed from the germline J gene. The rearrangement uses TRBV13 and TRBJ2-7, with D hard to call. Per the germline V gene, CDR1 is PRHDT and CDR2 is FYEKMQ (reference sequence). The length of the CDR3 is 15 residues. V was pared by 3 bases and J by 0 bases, with 12 bases between. The part of the CDR3 DNA that was read is TGTGCCAGCAGCTTGGGCAGGTTGGACTCCTACGAG. Translated: CASSLGRLDSYE. The complete CDR3 protein is CASSLGRLDSYEQYF.

The CDR3: CASSSGLYEQYF. The CDR3 bases that were read are TGTGCCAGCAGCTCGGGTCTCTACGAG. The chain employs TRBV11-1 and TRBJ2-7; D is uncertain. The read gets to within 3 residues of the CDR3 end, and the germline J gene fills in the rest. CDR3 length: 12 amino acids. Trimming cost V 4 bases and J 3 bases, with 7 bases left between them. Germline CDR1 reads SGHAT; CDR2 reads FQDESV (reference sequence).

This clone was counted a few times. Partial CDR3 DNA: TGCGCCAGCAGCTTGCTCTTTAGTAGTCGCCAAGAGACG. It is translated as CASSLLFSSRQET. The whole CDR3 is CASSLLFSSRQETQYF. The gene calls are TRBV5-1 and TRBJ2-3; D is uncertain. The read ends 3 residues shy of where the CDR3 ends; the end is completed using the germline J gene. The CDR3 is 16 residues long. Germline V gives CDR1 SGHRS, CDR2 YFSETQ.

This clone was recorded many times. The read stops 3 residues short of the end of the CDR3; the missing end is completed from the germline J gene. This sequence joins TRBV20-1 and TRBJ2-3; 13 bases are a match to TRBD2. The CDR3 contains 17 residues. Trimming took 6 bases from V and 0 from J; bases not matched to a gene: 9. Looked up from germline, CDR1 is DFQATT and CDR2 is SNEGSKA (reference sequence). CDR3 bases read: TGCAGTGCAGCAACTAGCGGGAGGGCCGGGAGCACAGATACG. Translation gives CSAATSGRAGSTDT. The CDR3 in full is CSAATSGRAGSTDTQYF.

In this sample, this clone turned up many times. The CDR3 end falls 3 residues outside the read, so it is completed with the germline J gene. The gene calls are TRBV5-1 and TRBJ1-2, with D maybe TRBD1 (5 bases). The V end was cut by 6 bases, the J end by 1 base, with 16 bases between. The CDR3 totals 15 residues. Per the germline V gene, CDR1 is SGHRS and CDR2 is YFSETQ. CDR3 DNA, as far as it was read: TGCGCCAGCACCCATACCCCCGGGGGTAACTATGGC. Its translation: CASTHTPGGNYG. The whole CDR3 sequence is CASTHTPGGNYGYTF.

This clone showed up just a few times. A much more abundant neighbour one base away suggests this may be a read error. The observed sequence ends 3 residues before the CDR3 terminus, with the missing tail filled in from the germline J gene. This chain joins TRBV7-9 and TRBJ2-7; 7 bases are a match to TRBD2. This CDR3 is 14 amino acids long. Germline loops: CDR1 SEHNR, CDR2 FQNEAQ (reference sequence). CDR3 DNA, as far as it was read: TGTTCCAGCAGCTCCCTGGGGGGGGCCTACGAG. This gives the protein CSSSSLGGAYE. The CDR3 reads in full as CSSSSLGGAYEQYF. Combining the CDR3 with reference TRBV7-9 and TRBJ2-7 gives the whole variable domain DTGVSQNPRHKITKRGQNVTFRCDPISEHNRLYWYRQTLGQGPEFLTYFQNEAQLEKSRLLSDRFSAERPKGSFSTLEIQRTEQGDSAMYLCSSSSLGGAYEQYFGPGTRLTVT.

This clone was detected many times. CDR3 DNA (partial): TGTGCCAGCAGCTTAGTGGGGACAGGGTCCCACGAG. Translation gives CASSLVGTGSHE. The full CDR3 is CASSLVGTGSHEQYF. V usage is TRBV7-9 and J usage is TRBJ2-7, with 9 bases matching TRBD1. Coverage ceases 3 residues before the CDR3 finishes, and the germline J gene fills in the end. Looked up from germline, CDR1 is SEHNR and CDR2 is FQNEAQ (reference sequence). There are 15 residues in the CDR3. V lost 1 base to trimming and J lost 5 bases; unmatched junction nucleotides: 6.

In its sample, this clone was seen many times. The CDR3 extends 3 residues past the end of the read, so its final part is completed from the germline J gene. The J gene is TRBJ2-3, the V gene TRBV6-4; 10 nucleotides align to TRBD2. V gave up 2 bases and J gave up 4 bases; unmatched junction bases: 9. Per the germline V gene, CDR1 is MRHNA and CDR2 is SNTAGT. The CDR3 is 17 amino acids. The CDR3 sequence: CASSDPEAGGPPDTQYF. CDR3 DNA (partial): TGTGCCAGCAGTGACCCCGAAGCGGGAGGGCCTCCAGATACG.

At least ten counts were recorded for this clone. Read coverage stops 3 residues before the CDR3 terminus; the germline J gene supplies the remainder. The chain combines TRBV23-1 with TRBJ2-2; 9 nucleotides match TRBD1. TRBV23-1 is assigned to the ORF class and has an uncertain function. With V trimmed by 3 bases and J by 7 bases, 9 bases remained unmatched. The length of the CDR3 is 16 residues. Incomplete CDR3 DNA: TGCGCCAGCAGTCATCGAACTGGGACAGGGCGCGGGGAG. Encoded protein: CASSHRTGTGRGE. The whole CDR3 is CASSHRTGTGRGELFF.

A note on this clone: This clone may be a read error of a much larger clone one base away. The CDR3 end is not reached by the read, which stops 3 residues before it; the germline J gene fills it in. The rearrangement joins TRBV30 to TRBJ2-2; possibly TRBD1 for D (5 bases). The germline gives CDR1 GTSNPN, CDR2 SVGIG (reference sequence). The length of the CDR3 is 15 residues. The CDR3 region is CAWKRIRVGANVLFF. Partial CDR3 DNA: TGTGCCTGGAAAAGGATCCGGGTTGGGGCCAACGTG. The full variable domain, with the rest looked up from reference TRBV30 and TRBJ2-2, is SQTIHQWPATLVQPVGSPLSLECTVEGTSNPNLYWYRQAAGRGLQLLFYSVGIGQISSEVPQNLSASRPQDRQFILSSKKLLLSDSGFYLCAWKRIRVGANVLFFGEGSRLTVL.

To note about this clone: Sequencing ends 3 residues short of the CDR3 end; the germline J gene provides the rest. The V and J genes are TRBV13 and TRBJ1-1, with 8 bases that match TRBD1. Per germline, CDR1 PRHDT and CDR2 FYEKMQ (reference sequence). The junction had 5 bases not matched to a gene; V was cut back by 6 bases and J by 5 bases. The CDR3 is made up of 13 amino acids. CDR3 DNA, as far as it was read: TGTGCCAGCAGGTCTACAGGGGGTACTGAA. Encoded protein: CASRSTGGTE. The full-length CDR3 reads as CASRSTGGTEAFF.